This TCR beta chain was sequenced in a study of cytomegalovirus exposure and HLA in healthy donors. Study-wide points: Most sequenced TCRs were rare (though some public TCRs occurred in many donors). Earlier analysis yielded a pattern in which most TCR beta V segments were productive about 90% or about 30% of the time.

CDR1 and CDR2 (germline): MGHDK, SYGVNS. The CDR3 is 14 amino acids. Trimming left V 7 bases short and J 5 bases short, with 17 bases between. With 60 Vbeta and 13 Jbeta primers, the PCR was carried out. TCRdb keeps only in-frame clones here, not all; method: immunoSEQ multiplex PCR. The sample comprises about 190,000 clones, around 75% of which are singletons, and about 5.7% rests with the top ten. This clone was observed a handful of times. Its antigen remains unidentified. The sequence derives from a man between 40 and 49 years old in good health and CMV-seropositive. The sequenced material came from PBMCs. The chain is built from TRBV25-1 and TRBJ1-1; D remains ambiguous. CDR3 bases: TGTGCCAGCAAACCACTAGGCCCCACAACTGAAGCTTTCTTT. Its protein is CASKPLGPTTEAFF.